Shown below are 5 T cell receptor beta chains from a single sample sequenced in a study of blood T cells in healthy people across ages. Combining a sample-barcoded 5' primer with a J-beta primer mix, a second PCR ran for roughly 7 to 11 cycles. TCRdb reanalysed the 5' RACE reads using MiXCR and keeps one entry per CDR3 protein. Of roughly 1,000,000 distinct CDR3 sequences in the sample, approximately 26% were seen once. This same sample was also part of a study on T cells of mothers and their children.

The sample comprised blood. These TCRs come from a girl under 10 years old in good health.

This clonotype was counted only a few times. J is TRBJ1-2 and V is TRBV5-1, with D possibly being TRBD1 (6 bases). The V gene's germline CDR1 is SGHRS and CDR2 YFSETQ. The V gene lost 1 base and the J gene lost 5 bases, with 15 bases spanning the gap. The CDR3 sequence is 15 residues long. The CDR3 loop reads CASSLSGDDGYGYTF. The DNA of the CDR3 is TGCGCCAGCAGCTTGTCAGGGGATGACGGTTATGGCTACACCTTC.

The chain employs TRBV29-1 and TRBJ2-5, with D unclear. Germline loops: CDR1 SQVTM, CDR2 ANQGSEA. Trimming removed 4 bases at V and 5 bases at J, with 11 bases between. The CDR3 totals 12 residues. CDR3 amino acids: CSVAKFGETQYF. The CDR3 region has the DNA TGCAGCGTTGCTAAATTTGGGGAGACCCAGTACTTC.

V gene TRBV11-2 combines with J gene TRBJ2-4; D uncertain. The germline V gene has CDR1 SGHAT and CDR2 FQNNGV. V was clipped by 5 bases and J by 6 bases, with 5 bases between them. The CDR3 has 11 amino acids. The CDR3 region is CASSPLNIQYF. For the CDR3, the DNA is TGTGCCAGCAGCCCTCTAAACATTCAGTACTTC. Together with reference TRBV11-2 and TRBJ2-4, the CDR3 gives the full variable domain: EAGVAQSPRYKIIEKRQSVAFWCNPISGHATLYWYQQILGQGPKLLIQFQNNGVVDDSQLPKDRFSAERLKGVDSTLKIQPAKLEDSAVYLCASSPLNIQYFGAGTRLSVL.

The DNA for the CDR3 is TGTGCCAGCGGCACCCGACAGAACGCGAACACCGGGGAGCTGTTTTTT. Its protein product is CASGTRQNANTGELFF. The gene calls are TRBV7-2 and TRBJ2-2; D possibly corresponds to TRBD1 (5 bases). V gave up 8 bases and J gave up 0 bases, with 16 bases separating them. The V gene's germline CDR1 is SGHTA and CDR2 FQGNSA. The CDR3 spans 16 residues.

The table lists this clonotype with a few counts. CDR3 nucleotide sequence: TGTGCCAGCAGCAACCTCCTAGCGTTGAGCACAGATACGCAGTATTTT. Protein sequence: CASSNLLALSTDTQYF. The chain employs TRBV7-9 and TRBJ2-3; the D gene is possibly TRBD2 (6 bases). Germline values: CDR1 SEHNR, CDR2 FQNEAQ (reference sequence). The CDR3 consists of 16 residues. V was pared by 5 bases and J by 0 bases, with 15 bases between.